This T cell receptor (beta chain) derives from a study of PD-1 blockade in classical Hodgkin lymphoma. The V and J ends lost 4 bases and 8 bases respectively, with 17 bases between them. The CDR3 is 14 amino acids. CDR1 SEHNR and CDR2 FQNEAQ come from the germline V gene (reference sequence). Brentuximab vedotin exposure varied, and every patient relapsed after autologous stem cell transplantation. Clones were read by immunoSEQ multiplex PCR, and TCRdb kept only the in-frame ones, dropping some. The table lists about 97,000 clones, over 70% of them singletons. The sample consisted of peripheral blood mononuclear cells (PBMCs), taken at baseline. The TCR originated in a human donor with classical Hodgkin lymphoma. The chain couples TRBV7-9 to TRBJ1-2; D perhaps matches TRBD1 (6 bases). The CDR3 sequence is CASSSGGGPWGYTF. CDR3 coding DNA: TGTGCCAGCAGCTCCGGGGGGGGGCCCTGGGGCTACACCTTC.